This TCR beta chain came from a study of cytomegalovirus exposure and HLA in healthy donors. Findings of the study overall: A later analysis linked 16,951 TCR beta sequences to HLA alleles at 0.05 false discovery rate. The study labeled roughly 160 TCR beta chains cytomegalovirus-associated.

Amplification used 60 Vbeta primers and 13 Jbeta primers. This table comes from immunoSEQ multiplex PCR, and its TCRdb copy is limited to in-frame clones, with some not included. The sample includes fewer than 90,000 clones, roughly three quarters seen only once; the top ten take 1.3% to 1.5%. This CDR3 is built from 13 residues. From germline, CDR1 is MDHEN and CDR2 SYDVKM. Trimming shortened V by 6 bases and J by 2 bases, and 7 bases separated the two germline ends. Worth noting for this clone: Its antigen is not known.

The rearrangement links TRBV28 to TRBJ2-2; D possibly corresponds to TRBD2 (5 bases). The TCR was taken from a male donor in good health and CMV-seronegative. The sequencing sample was made of PBMCs. CDR3 region: CASRSGNTGELFF. CDR3 nucleotide sequence: TGTGCCAGCAGATCGGGAAACACCGGGGAGCTGTTTTTT.